The following is a TCR beta chain sequence with its context. Only CD45RO-negative cells positively selected for CCR7 counted as naive CD8 cells, so terminally differentiated effector memory CD45RA+ cells were excluded. The CDR3 spans 16 residues. Trimming took 6 bases from V and 9 from J, leaving 25 bases between them. The germline V gene encodes CDR1 SEHNR and CDR2 FQNEAQ (reference sequence). These data come from a study of shared clonotypes between healthy human individuals. About the study: The plates for each donor numbered three CD4 naive, three CD4 memory, two CD8 naive and one CD8 memory.

Replicate PCRs run on sorted subsets employed 200 ng DNA, approximately 30,000 T cell genomes. Clones were read by immunoSEQ multiplex PCR, and TCRdb kept only the in-frame ones, dropping some. The data hold roughly 890,000 clones, with 92% observed a single time. This chain links TRBV7-9 with TRBJ2-3, with D unclear. The TCR was taken from a man younger than 40 in good health. Input material: naive CD8+ T cells sorted from blood. Here the CDR3 reads CASSYQTGRDMSTQYF. Written as DNA, the CDR3 is TGTGCCAGCAGTTACCAGACTGGAAGGGATATGTCAACGCAGTATTTT. The variable domain in full, with the rest retrieved from reference TRBV7-9 and TRBJ2-3, is DTGVSQNPRHKITKRGQNVTFRCDPISEHNRLYWYRQTLGQGPEFLTYFQNEAQLEKSRLLSDRFSAERPKGSFSTLEIQRTEQGDSAMYLCASSYQTGRDMSTQYFGPGTRLTVL.